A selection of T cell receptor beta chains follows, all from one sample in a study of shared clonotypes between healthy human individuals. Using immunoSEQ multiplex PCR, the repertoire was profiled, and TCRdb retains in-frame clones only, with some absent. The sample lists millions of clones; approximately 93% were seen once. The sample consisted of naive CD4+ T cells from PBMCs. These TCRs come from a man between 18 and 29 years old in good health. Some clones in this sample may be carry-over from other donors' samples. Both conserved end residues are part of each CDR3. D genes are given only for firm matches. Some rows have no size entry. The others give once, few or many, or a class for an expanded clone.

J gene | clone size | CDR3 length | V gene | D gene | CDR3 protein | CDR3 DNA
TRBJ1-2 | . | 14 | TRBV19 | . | CASSIPSVTYGYTF | TGTGCCAGTAGTATACCCTCAGTGACATATGGCTACACCTTC
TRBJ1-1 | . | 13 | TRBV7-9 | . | CASSLELGSEAFF | TGTGCCAGCAGCTTAGAGTTGGGTAGTGAAGCTTTCTTT
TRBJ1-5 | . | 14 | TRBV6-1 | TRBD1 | CASRLGQGDQPQHF | TGTGCCAGCAGGCTCGGACAGGGAGATCAGCCCCAGCATTTT
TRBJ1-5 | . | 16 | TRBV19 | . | CASRSRDTGGNQPQHF | TGTGCCAGTAGGTCACGGGACACTGGGGGCAATCAGCCCCAGCATTTT
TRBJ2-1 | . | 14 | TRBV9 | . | CASSVESLIPEQFF | TGTGCCAGCAGCGTAGAATCTTTGATACCCGAGCAGTTCTTC
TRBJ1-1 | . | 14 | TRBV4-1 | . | CASRPVGGGFIAFF | TGCGCCAGCAGACCCGTTGGGGGCGGCTTCATAGCTTTCTTT
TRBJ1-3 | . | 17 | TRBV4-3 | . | CASSHAAAGAAGNTIYF | TGCGCCAGCAGCCACGCCGCGGCAGGGGCGGCTGGAAACACCATATATTTT
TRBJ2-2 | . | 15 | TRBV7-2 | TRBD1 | CASSQRTGRTGELFF | TGTGCCAGCAGCCAGAGGACAGGGCGAACCGGGGAGCTGTTTTTT
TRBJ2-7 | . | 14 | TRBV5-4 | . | CASSLGGVAVEQYF | TGTGCCAGCAGCTTGGGGGGGGTTGCTGTCGAGCAGTACTTC
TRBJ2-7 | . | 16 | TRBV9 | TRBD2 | CASGGLAGGPRDEQYF | TGTGCCAGCGGAGGACTAGCGGGAGGGCCTAGGGACGAGCAGTACTTC
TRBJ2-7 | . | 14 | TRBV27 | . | CASSLLAATYEQYF | TGTGCCAGCAGTTTATTAGCGGCCACCTACGAGCAGTACTTC
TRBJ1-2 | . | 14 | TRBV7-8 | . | CASSRLTASYGYTF | TGTGCCAGCAGCCGTCTGACAGCCTCCTACGGCTACACCTTC
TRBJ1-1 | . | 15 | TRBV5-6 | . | CASSSPRVGDTEAFF | TGTGCCAGCAGCTCACCCCGGGTTGGGGACACTGAAGCTTTCTTT
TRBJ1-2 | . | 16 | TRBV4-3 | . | CASSQDTPGQGDGYTF | TGCGCCAGCAGCCAAGATACCCCTGGGCAGGGAGATGGCTACACCTTC
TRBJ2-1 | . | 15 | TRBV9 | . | CASSVGQISGNEQFF | TGTGCCAGCAGCGTCGGACAGATTAGTGGCAATGAGCAGTTCTTC
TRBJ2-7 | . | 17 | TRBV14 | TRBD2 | CASSQASFTSGLYEQYF | TGTGCCAGCAGCCAAGCCTCCTTTACTAGCGGACTCTACGAGCAGTACTTC
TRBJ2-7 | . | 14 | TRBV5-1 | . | CASSPTVQSYEQYF | TGCGCCAGCAGCCCGACAGTCCAATCCTACGAGCAGTACTTC
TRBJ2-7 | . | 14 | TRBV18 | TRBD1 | CASSPRTGPYEQYF | TGTGCCAGCTCCCCTAGGACAGGGCCCTACGAGCAGTACTTC
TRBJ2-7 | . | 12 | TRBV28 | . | CASSTLGRGVHF | TGTGCCAGCAGCACTTTGGGGAGAGGGGTACACTTC
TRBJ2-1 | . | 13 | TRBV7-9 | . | CASSPLSYNEQFF | TGTGCCAGCAGCCCCCTTTCCTACAATGAGCAGTTCTTC
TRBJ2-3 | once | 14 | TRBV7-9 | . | CASSLRQSTDTQYF | TGTGCCAGCAGCTTGAGACAGAGCACAGATACGCAGTATTTT
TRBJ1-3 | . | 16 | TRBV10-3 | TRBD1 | CAISPGQGKSGNTIYF | TGTGCCATCAGCCCGGGACAGGGGAAATCTGGAAACACCATATATTTT
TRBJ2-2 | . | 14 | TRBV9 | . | CASSLTTNTGELFF | TGTGCCAGCAGCCTGACAACGAACACCGGGGAGCTGTTTTTT
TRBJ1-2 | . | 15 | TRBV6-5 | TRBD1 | CASSYTGTGVGGYTF | TGTGCCAGCAGTTACACCGGGACAGGGGTAGGCGGCTACACCTTC
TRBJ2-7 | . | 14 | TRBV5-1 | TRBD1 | CASSLQGAANEQYF | TGCGCCAGCAGCTTGCAGGGGGCGGCGAACGAGCAGTACTTC
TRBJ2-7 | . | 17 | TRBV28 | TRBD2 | CASSSAGLAGRPYEQYF | TGTGCCAGCAGCTCGGCGGGACTAGCGGGACGACCCTACGAGCAGTACTTC
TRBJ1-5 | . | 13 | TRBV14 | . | CASSRYSNQPQHF | TGTGCCAGCAGCCGATATAGCAATCAGCCCCAGCATTTT
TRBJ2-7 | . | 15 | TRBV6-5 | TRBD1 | CASRQNRGPYYEQYF | TGTGCCAGCAGGCAGAACAGGGGGCCCTACTACGAGCAGTACTTC
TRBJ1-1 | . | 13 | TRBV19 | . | CASTGNVRTEAFF | TGTGCCAGTACAGGGAATGTCCGGACTGAAGCTTTCTTT
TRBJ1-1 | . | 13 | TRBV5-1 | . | CASSPGYNTEAFF | TGCGCCAGCAGCCCGGGGTATAACACTGAAGCTTTCTTT
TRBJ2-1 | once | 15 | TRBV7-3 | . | CASSRSVQTRNEQFF | TGTGCCAGCAGCCGTAGCGTACAAACTAGGAATGAGCAGTTCTTC
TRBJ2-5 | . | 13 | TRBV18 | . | CASSPGLQETQYF | TGTGCCAGCTCACCGGGCCTCCAAGAGACCCAGTACTTC
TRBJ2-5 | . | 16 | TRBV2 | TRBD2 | CASSHTSGRPQETQYF | TGTGCCAGCAGTCACACTAGCGGGAGACCCCAAGAGACCCAGTACTTC
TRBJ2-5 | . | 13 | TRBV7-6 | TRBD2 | CASSPGSGGTQYF | TGTGCCAGCAGCCCCGGCTCGGGAGGGACCCAGTACTTC
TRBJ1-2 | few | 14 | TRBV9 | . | CASSVAIGQNGYTF | TGTGCCAGCAGCGTAGCAATTGGACAGAATGGCTACACCTTC
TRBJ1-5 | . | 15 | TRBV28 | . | CASSFRGTRNQPQHF | TGTGCCAGCAGTTTCCGAGGGACGCGCAATCAGCCCCAGCATTTT
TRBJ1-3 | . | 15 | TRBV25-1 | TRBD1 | CASREQGTPGNTIYF | TGTGCCAGCCGAGAACAGGGGACCCCCGGAAACACCATATATTTT
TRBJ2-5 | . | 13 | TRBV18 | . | CASSRSRQETQYF | TGTGCCAGCTCACGTAGCCGACAAGAGACCCAGTACTTC
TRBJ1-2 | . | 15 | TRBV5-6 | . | CASSPPRGLGDGYTF | TGTGCCAGCAGCCCGCCGCGAGGGTTGGGCGATGGCTACACCTTC
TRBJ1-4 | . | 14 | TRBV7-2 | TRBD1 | CASSSDRVNEKLFF | TGTGCCAGCAGCTCGGACAGGGTTAATGAAAAACTGTTTTTT
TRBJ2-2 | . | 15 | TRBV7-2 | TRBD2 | CASSTLAGYTGELFF | TGTGCCAGCAGCACCCTAGCGGGGTACACCGGGGAGCTGTTTTTT
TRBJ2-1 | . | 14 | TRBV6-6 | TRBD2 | CASSPASGINEQFF | TGTGCCAGTTCCCCGGCTAGCGGGATAAATGAGCAGTTCTTC